This paragraph reports one T cell receptor beta chain. The sample comes from a study of T cell changes during pregnancy in multiple sclerosis. TCRdb's copy holds only in-frame clones and misses some; the assay was immunoSEQ multiplex PCR. Among approximately 64,000 clones listed, about 90% were seen once. The CDR3 is made up of 13 amino acids. The receptor was derived from a female donor with multiple sclerosis, enrolled in a pregnancy study. The sequenced sample was peripheral blood, obtained in the first trimester of pregnancy. V gene TRBV21-1 combines with J gene TRBJ1-5; the DNA was not used to check the table's D call, TRBD1. TRBV21-1 is a recognized pseudogene. The CDR3 here is CASSRLGDQPQHF. The CDR3 DNA reads TGTGCCAGCAGTAGGTTAGGGGATCAGCCCCAGCATTTT.